This T cell receptor beta chain comes out of a study of blood T cell repertoires in COVID-19 (dated by TCRdb to the early 2020s). Study-wide context: Samples from collaborators originated in the United States, Italy and Spain and spanned both the acute and convalescent phases of COVID-19. The samples were drawn from the first 160 participants of the ongoing ImmuneRACE study and from more than 1,000 subjects provided by 6 global collaborators. The material from the prospective study consisted of cDNA or gDNA derived from T cells, B-cell-depleted T cells, or PBMCs. Where available, HLA class I and class II types were taken from metadata supplied by the sample provider and were not determined by assay-based typing. The repertoires were released in a freely available public database intended as a resource for research on the immune response to SARS-CoV-2. Sample metadata almost always included a de-identified subject ID, COVID-19 status, age in years and sex. Subjects who had been exposed to COVID-19, were actively infected with it, or had recovered from it provided the deeply sampled blood TCRbeta repertoires that made up the dataset.

V is pared back by 5 bases and J by 5 bases, with 12 bases lying between the germline termini. Reading from cysteine to phenylalanine, the CDR3 counts 13 amino acids. This entry keeps only the CDR3 DNA: 39 bases, framed from base 1. The germline V gene provides CDR1 SGHTA and CDR2 FQGNSA. Only one count was recorded for this clone. Its antigen remains undetermined. No much larger clone is present one base from it, and per-base qualities are unavailable. Whole blood was collected in K2EDTA tubes by collaborating institutions according to the institutions' own protocols. For TCRbeta analysis, collaborator samples were shipped as frozen whole blood, as isolated PBMCs, or as DNA extracted from either sample type. The immunoSEQ Assay, a bias-controlled multiplex PCR, was used to amplify TCRbeta CDR3 regions from genomic DNA. In the source study's methods: Nucleated cell counts per sample were estimated from amplification of reference gene primers within the assay. Sequence reads were collapsed and filtered to measure the absolute abundance of every unique TCRbeta CDR3 rearrangement. For each sample, productive Simpson clonality was calculated as the square root of Simpson's diversity index across productive rearrangements. TCRdb carries this immuneACCESS record with in-frame sequences only. Its versions omit some clonotypes, under half of them owing to an unresolved V gene in the studies checked, with the rest unexplained. V, J and clone size derive from that table, while D and trimming were established from the DNA sequence. The sample yields about 76,000 clones; more than 75% were counted once. In total, the top ten clones hold approximately 12% of the sample.

The research as a whole found: How much clinical and demographic metadata was included differed by source and by participant, and the metadata was provided uncurated.

Sequencing used peripheral blood. Here the chain combines TRBV7-2 and TRBJ2-5, with the D gene not confidently named. The TCR sequence derives from a human donor in a cohort sampled during active COVID-19. The CDR3 here reads CASSIGDSETQYF. The sequenced DNA is TGTGCCAGCAGCATCGGTGATTCGGAGACCCAGTACTTC. With the rest looked up from the reference TRBV7-2 and TRBJ2-5 genes rather than sequenced, the full variable domain is GAGVSQSPSNKVTEKGKDVELRCDPISGHTALYWYRQSLGQGLEFLIYFQGNSAPDKSGLPSDRFSAERTGGSVSTLTIQRTQQEDSAVYLCASSIGDSETQYFGPGTRLLVL.